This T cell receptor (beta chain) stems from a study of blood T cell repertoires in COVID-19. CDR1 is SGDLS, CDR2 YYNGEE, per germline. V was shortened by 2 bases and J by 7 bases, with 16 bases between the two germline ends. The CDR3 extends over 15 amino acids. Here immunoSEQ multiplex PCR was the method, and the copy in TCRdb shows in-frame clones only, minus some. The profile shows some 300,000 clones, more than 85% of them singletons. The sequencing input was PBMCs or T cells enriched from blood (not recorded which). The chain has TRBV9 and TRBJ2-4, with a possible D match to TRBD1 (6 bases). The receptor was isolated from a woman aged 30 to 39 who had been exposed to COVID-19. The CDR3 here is CASSVAGTTGNIQYF. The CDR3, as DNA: TGTGCCAGCAGCGTCGCCGGGACAACTGGGAACATTCAGTACTTC.